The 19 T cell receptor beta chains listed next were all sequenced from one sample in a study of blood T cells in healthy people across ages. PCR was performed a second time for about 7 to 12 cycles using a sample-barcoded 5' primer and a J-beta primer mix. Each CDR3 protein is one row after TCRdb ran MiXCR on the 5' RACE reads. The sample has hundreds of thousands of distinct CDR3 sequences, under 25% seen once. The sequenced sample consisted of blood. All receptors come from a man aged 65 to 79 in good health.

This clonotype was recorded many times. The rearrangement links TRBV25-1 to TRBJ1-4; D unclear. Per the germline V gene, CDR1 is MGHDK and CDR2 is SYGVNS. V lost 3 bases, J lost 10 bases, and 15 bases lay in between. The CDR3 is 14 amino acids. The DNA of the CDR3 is TGTGCCAGCAGTGAGGAGGGCTTTTTCGGAAAACTGTTTTTT. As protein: CASSEEGFFGKLFF. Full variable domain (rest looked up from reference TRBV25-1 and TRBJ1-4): EADIYQTPRYLVIGTGKKITLECSQTMGHDKMYWYQQDPGMELHLIHYSYGVNSTEKGDLSSESTVSRIRTEHFPLTLESARPSHTSQYLCASSEEGFFGKLFFGSGTQLSVL.

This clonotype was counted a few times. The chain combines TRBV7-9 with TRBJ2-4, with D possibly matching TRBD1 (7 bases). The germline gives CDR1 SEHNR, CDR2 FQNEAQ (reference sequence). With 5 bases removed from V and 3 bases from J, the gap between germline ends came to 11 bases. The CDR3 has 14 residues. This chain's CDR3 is CASSRRGDKNIQYF. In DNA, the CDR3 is TGTGCCAGCAGCCGCAGGGGGGACAAAAACATTCAGTACTTC.

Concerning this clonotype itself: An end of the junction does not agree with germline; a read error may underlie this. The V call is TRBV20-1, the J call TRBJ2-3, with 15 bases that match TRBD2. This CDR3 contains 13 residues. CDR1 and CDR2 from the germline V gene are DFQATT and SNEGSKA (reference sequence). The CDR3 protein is CSAGTSGRPMSDF. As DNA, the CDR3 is TGCAGTGCTGGGACTAGCGGGAGGCCGATGTCGGATTTT.

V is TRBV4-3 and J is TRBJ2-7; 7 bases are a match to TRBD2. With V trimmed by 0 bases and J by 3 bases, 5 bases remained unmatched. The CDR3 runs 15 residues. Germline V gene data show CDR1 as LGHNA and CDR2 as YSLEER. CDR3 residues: CASSQDQAGLYEQYF. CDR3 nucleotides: TGCGCCAGCAGCCAAGATCAAGCGGGGCTCTACGAGCAGTACTTC.

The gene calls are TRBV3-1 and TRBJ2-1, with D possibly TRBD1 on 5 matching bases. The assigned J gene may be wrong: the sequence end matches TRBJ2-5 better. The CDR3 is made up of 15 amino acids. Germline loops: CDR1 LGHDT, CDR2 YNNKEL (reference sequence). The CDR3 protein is CASSPRQGRVETQYF. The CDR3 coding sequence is TGTGCCAGCAGCCCCCGTCAGGGAAGAGTGGAGACCCAGTACTTC.

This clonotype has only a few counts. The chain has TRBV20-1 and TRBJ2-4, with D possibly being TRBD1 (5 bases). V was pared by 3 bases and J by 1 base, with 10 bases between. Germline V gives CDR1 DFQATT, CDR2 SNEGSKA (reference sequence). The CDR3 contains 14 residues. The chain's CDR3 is CSASQGRAKNIQYF. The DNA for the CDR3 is TGCAGTGCTAGTCAGGGTCGGGCCAAAAACATTCAGTACTTC.

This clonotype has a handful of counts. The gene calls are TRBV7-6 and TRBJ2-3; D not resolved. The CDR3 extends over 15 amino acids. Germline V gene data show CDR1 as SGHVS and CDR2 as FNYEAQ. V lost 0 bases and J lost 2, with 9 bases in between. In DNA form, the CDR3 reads TGTGCCAGCAGCTTAGCCCTAGTTAACACAGATACGCAGTATTTT. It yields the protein CASSLALVNTDTQYF.

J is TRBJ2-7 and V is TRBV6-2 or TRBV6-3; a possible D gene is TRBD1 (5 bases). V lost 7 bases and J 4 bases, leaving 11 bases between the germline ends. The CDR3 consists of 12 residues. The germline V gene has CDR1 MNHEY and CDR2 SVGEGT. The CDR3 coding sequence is TGTGCCAGCAAGCACCAGGGTTACGAGCAGTACTTC. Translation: CASKHQGYEQYF.

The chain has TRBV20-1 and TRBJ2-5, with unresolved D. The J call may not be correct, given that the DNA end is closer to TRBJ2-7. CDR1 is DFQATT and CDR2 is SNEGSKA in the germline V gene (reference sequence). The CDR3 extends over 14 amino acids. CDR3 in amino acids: CSARDNSWGFEQYF. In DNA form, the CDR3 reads TGCAGTGCTAGAGATAATAGTTGGGGTTTCGAGCAGTACTTC.

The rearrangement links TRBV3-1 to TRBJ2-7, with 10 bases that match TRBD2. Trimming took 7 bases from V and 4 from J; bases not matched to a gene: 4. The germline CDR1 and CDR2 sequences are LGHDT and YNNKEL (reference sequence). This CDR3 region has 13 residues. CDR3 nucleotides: TGTGCCAGCAATCTAGCGGGAGCATACGAGCAGTACTTC. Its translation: CASNLAGAYEQYF.

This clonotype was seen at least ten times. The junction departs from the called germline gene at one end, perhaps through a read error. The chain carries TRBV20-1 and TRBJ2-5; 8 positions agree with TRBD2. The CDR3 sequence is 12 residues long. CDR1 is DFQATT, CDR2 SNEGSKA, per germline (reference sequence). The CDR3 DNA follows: TGCAGTCCTAGCGGGCGCCAAGAGACCCAGTACTTC. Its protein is CSPSGRQETQYF.

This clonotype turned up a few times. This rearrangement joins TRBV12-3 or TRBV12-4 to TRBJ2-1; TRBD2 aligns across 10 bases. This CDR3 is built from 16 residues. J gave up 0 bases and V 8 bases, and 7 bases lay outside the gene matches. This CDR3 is CASLPLAGASYNEQFF. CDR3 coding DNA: TGTGCCAGCCTACCTCTAGCGGGAGCCTCCTACAATGAGCAGTTCTTC.

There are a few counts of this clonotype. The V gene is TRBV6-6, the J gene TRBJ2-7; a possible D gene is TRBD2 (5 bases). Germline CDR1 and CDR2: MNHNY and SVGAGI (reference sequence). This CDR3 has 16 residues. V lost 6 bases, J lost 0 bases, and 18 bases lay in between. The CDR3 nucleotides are TGTGCCAGCAGGCCCCCCGGGAAAATAAGCTCCTACGAGCAGTACTTC. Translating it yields CASRPPGKISSYEQYF.

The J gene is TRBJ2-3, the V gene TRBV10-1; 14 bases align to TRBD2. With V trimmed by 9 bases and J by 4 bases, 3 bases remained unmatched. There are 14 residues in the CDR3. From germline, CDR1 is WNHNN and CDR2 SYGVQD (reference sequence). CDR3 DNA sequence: TGCGCCAGTGGGACTAGCGGGAGCTCAGATACGCAGTATTTT. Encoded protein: CASGTSGSSDTQYF.

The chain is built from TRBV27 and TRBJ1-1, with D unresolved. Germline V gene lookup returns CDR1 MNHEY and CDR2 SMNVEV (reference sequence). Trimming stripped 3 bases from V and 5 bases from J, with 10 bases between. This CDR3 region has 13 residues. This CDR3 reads CASSFYRRTEAFF. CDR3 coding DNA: TGTGCCAGCAGTTTTTATAGGCGGACTGAAGCTTTCTTT.

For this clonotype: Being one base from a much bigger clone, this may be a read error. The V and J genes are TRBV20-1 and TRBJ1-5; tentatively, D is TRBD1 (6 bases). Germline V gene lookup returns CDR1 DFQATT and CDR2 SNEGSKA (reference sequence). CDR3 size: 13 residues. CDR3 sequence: CGARGDSNQPQHF. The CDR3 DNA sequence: TGCGGTGCTAGGGGGGATAGCAATCAGCCCCAGCATTTT.

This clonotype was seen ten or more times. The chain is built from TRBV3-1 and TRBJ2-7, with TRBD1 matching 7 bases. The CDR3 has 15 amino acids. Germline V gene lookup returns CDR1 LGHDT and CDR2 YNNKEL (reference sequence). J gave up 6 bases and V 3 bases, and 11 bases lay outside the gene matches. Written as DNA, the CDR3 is TGTGCCAGCAGCCATTCCCCCGGGACAGAGGGCGAGCAGTACTTC. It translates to CASSHSPGTEGEQYF.

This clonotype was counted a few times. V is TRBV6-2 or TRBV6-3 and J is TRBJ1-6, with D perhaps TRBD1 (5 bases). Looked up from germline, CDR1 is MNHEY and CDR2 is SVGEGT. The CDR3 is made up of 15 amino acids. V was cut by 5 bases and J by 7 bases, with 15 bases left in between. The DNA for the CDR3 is TGTGCCAGCAGTACCTCCCAGGGCGACAATTCACCCCTCCACTTT. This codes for CASSTSQGDNSPLHF.

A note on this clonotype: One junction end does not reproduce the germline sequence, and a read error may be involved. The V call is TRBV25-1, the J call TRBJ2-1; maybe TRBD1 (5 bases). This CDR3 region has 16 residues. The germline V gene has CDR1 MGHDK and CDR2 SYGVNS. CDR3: CASSESLQGSYNGQFF. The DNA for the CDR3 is TGTGCCAGCAGTGAATCCTTGCAGGGCTCCTACAATGGGCAGTTCTTC.